The clone carrying this TCR beta chain occurred once. The sample is drawn from a study of blood T cell repertoires in COVID-19. Study as a whole: Samples taken during acute and convalescent COVID-19 were collected in the United States, Italy and Spain.

Generated by immunoSEQ multiplex PCR, the TCRdb table keeps only in-frame clones and is missing some. The table includes 300,000 or so clones, almost 90% detected once. After removal of 4 bases from V and 0 bases from J, the junction contained 1 base not matched to a gene. The CDR3 runs to 16 residues. Germline V lookup: CDR1 SQVTM, CDR2 ANQGSEA. The origin of this receptor is a woman aged 25-40 years with COVID-19, enrolled during active disease. Sequencing was performed on peripheral blood. The chain employs TRBV29-1 and TRBJ2-2; TRBD2 matches 14 bases. Written as DNA, the CDR3 is TGCAGCGTTGGGACTAGCGGGAGGACGAACACCGGGGAGCTGTTTTTT. Translation: CSVGTSGRTNTGELFF.